This note documents a single T cell receptor beta chain sequence. These data come from a study of blood T cell repertoires in COVID-19. Study-wide context: T cells, B-cell-depleted T cells, or PBMCs supplied cDNA or gDNA.

Germline V gene data show CDR1 as SEHNR and CDR2 as FQNEAQ (reference sequence). J gave up 2 bases and V 5 bases, and 7 bases lay outside the gene matches. The CDR3 has 18 amino acids. Sequencing used immunoSEQ multiplex PCR; TCRdb keeps in-frame clones, though not all of them. The sample lists 140,000 to 150,000 clones, around 89% occurring once. Sequenced material: peripheral blood. The clonotype was recovered from a woman aged 60-70 years with active COVID-19. The chain carries TRBV7-9 and TRBJ2-3; 16 nucleotides agree with TRBD2. This CDR3 is CASSEAGLAGGSTDTQYF. The CDR3 DNA sequence: TGTGCCAGCAGCGAGGCGGGACTAGCGGGAGGGTCCACAGATACGCAGTATTTT.